This TCR beta chain was documented in a study of blood T cells in healthy people across ages. Through a sample-barcoded 5' primer and a J-beta primer mix, a second PCR was run for roughly 7 to 12 cycles. TCRdb processed the 5' RACE reads anew with MiXCR; each CDR3 protein has one entry. This table has 600,000 to 1,000,000 distinct CDR3 sequences, 58% appearing once. Germline V gives CDR1 DFQATT, CDR2 SNEGSKA (reference sequence). There are 14 residues in the CDR3. What was sequenced was blood. The chain couples TRBV20-1 to TRBJ2-5; a weak D match, TRBD2 (5 bases). The J call may be in error: the DNA end matches TRBJ2-7 better. This TCR came from a man aged 25 to 45 in good health. CDR3 protein: CSARDRTLSYEQYF. The CDR3 coding sequence is TGCAGTGCTAGAGATCGGACTCTGAGCTACGAGCAGTACTTC.